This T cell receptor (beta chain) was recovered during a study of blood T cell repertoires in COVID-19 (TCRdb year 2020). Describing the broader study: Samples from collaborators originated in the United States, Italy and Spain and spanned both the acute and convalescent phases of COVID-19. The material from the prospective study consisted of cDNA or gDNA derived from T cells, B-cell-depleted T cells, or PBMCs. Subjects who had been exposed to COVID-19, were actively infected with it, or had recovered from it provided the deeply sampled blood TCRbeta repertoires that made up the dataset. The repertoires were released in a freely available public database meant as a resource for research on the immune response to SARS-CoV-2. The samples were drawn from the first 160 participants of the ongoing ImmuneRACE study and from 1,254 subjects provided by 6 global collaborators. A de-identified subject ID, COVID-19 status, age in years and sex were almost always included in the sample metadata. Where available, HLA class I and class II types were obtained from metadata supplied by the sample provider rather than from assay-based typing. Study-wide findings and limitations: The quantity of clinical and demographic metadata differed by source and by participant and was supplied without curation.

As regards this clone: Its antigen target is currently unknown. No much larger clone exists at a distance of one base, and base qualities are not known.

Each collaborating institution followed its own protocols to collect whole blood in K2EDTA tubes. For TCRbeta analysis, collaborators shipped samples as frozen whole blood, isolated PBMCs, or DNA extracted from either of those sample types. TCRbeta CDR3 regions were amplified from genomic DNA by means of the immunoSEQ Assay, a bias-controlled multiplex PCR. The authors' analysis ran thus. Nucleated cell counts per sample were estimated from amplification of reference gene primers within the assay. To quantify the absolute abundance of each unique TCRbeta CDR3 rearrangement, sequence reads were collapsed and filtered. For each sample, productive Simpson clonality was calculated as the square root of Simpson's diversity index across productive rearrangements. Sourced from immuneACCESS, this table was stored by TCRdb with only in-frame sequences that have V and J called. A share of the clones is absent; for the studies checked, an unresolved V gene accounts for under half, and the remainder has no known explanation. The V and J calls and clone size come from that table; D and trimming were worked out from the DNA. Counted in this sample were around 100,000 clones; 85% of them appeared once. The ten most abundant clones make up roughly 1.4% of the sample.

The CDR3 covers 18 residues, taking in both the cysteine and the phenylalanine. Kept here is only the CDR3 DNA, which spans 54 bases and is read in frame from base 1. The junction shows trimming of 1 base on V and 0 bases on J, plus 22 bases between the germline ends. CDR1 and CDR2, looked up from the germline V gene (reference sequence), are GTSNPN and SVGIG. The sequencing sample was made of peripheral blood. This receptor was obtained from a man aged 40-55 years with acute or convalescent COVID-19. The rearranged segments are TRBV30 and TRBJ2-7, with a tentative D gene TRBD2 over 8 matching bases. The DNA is TGTGCCTGGAGTGCTAGGGGGCTCGGACTAGCCAACTCCTACGAGCAGTACTTC. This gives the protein CAWSARGLGLANSYEQYF.